This TCR beta chain derives from a study of beta chain features in type 1 diabetes. The wider study: The study found patients and healthy donors alike in age, gender and cell yields.

All of the isolated RNA was reverse transcribed, so expressed TCRB transcripts were sequenced. Here immunoSEQ multiplex PCR was the method, and the copy in TCRdb shows in-frame clones only, minus some. The sample carries roughly 450,000 clones, approximately 15% recorded once. V gave up 0 bases and J gave up 8 bases, with 15 bases separating them. Germline assignment: CDR1 GTSNPN and CDR2 SVGIG (reference sequence). This CDR3 contains 14 residues. Whole-study results and caveats: Among all four CD4+ subsets, Type 1 diabetes patients had TCRB CDR3s that were moderately but significantly shorter.

A heparinised blood draw that averaged about 110 mL was obtained once from each donor. The authors obtained over 95% purity in all sorted populations. In its sample, this clone was seen a few times. Its antigen is currently unknown. The specimen sequenced was naive CD4+ T cells from blood. This TCR was recovered from a man aged 25 to 40 in good health. V usage is TRBV30 and J usage is TRBJ2-3; the D gene could be TRBD1 or TRBD2 (5 bases each). The CDR3 loop reads CAWSVLAGGGTQYF. The CDR3 nucleotides are TGTGCCTGGAGTGTACTGGCGGGTGGGGGTACGCAGTATTTT.